The clone carrying this T cell receptor (beta chain) was counted a few times. This entry comes from a study of beta chain features in type 1 diabetes. The germline CDR1 and CDR2 sequences are DFQATT and SNEGSKA (reference sequence). The CDR3 extends over 11 amino acids. V was pared by 8 bases and J by 6 bases, with 6 bases of the junction left unmatched. The entirety of the isolated RNA underwent reverse transcription, so expressed TCRB transcripts were sequenced. TCRdb's table, derived via immunoSEQ multiplex PCR, lists solely in-frame clones and lacks some. The data hold just over 450,000 clones, with about 29% observed a single time.

The chain has TRBV20-1 and TRBJ2-7; 8 positions match TRBD1. The source of this sequence is a man aged 18 to 35 in good health. Material: naive CD4+ T cells from blood. The CDR3: CSPGGASEQYF. The CDR3 coding sequence is TGCAGTCCAGGGGGCGCCAGCGAGCAGTACTTC.